A selection of T cell receptor beta chains follows, all from one sample in a study of beta chain features in type 1 diabetes. Measured with immunoSEQ multiplex PCR; TCRdb has only the in-frame clones, and not every one. The table records 250,000 to 350,000 clones, 14% of them present only once. The sample consisted of naive CD4+ T cells from blood. These receptors were collected from a man aged 25 to 45 with type 1 diabetes. Both conserved end residues are part of each CDR3. D genes are given only for firm matches. Clone size is given for some rows only: seen once, a few or many times, or a class if the clone is expanded.

J gene,CDR3 length,V gene,clone size,D gene,CDR3 DNA,CDR3 protein
TRBJ2-1,15,TRBV27,.,TRBD2,TGTGCCAGCAGTGTGTGGACTAGCGGGTACAATGAGCAGTTCTTC,CASSVWTSGYNEQFF
TRBJ2-3,12,TRBV5-1,.,.,TGCGCCAGCAGGGAGGGCACAGATACGCAGTATTTT,CASREGTDTQYF
TRBJ2-2,14,TRBV28,.,.,TGTGCCAGCAGTTTATGGGGGGCAGCCGGGGAGCTGTTTTTT,CASSLWGAAGELFF
TRBJ1-4,15,TRBV18,.,TRBD1,TGTGCCAGCTCGATGAACAGGGGGCAGGATGAAAAACTGTTTTTT,CASSMNRGQDEKLFF
TRBJ1-1,16,TRBV30,few,TRBD1,TGTGCCTGGGGGCGTACAGGGGCTTCGGTGAACACTGAAGCTTTCTTT,CAWGRTGASVNTEAFF
TRBJ2-7,16,TRBV5-1,once,TRBD1,TGCGCCAGCAGCTTGCTCGGGGTACAGGGGGCGTCCGAGCAGTACTTC,CASSLLGVQGASEQYF
TRBJ2-1,14,TRBV7-2,.,.,TGTGCCAGCAGCCCCGGGGGGCTCCCAGGTGAGCAGTTCTTC,CASSPGGLPGEQFF
TRBJ2-1,15,TRBV6-1,few,TRBD1,TGTGCCAGCAGAGAAGGACAGGGGGCGCGAAATGAGCAGTTCTTC,CASREGQGARNEQFF
TRBJ2-5,13,TRBV27,few,TRBD1,TGTGCCAGCAGCCGGGACAGGCAAGAGACCCAGTACTTC,CASSRDRQETQYF
TRBJ2-7,14,TRBV6-1,.,TRBD1,TGTGCCAGCAGTGAGGACAGGGATCGCTACGAGCAGTACTTC,CASSEDRDRYEQYF
TRBJ1-1,15,TRBV18,few,TRBD1,TGTGCCAGCTCACCGGGACAGGGTAGTGACACTGAAGCTTTCTTT,CASSPGQGSDTEAFF
TRBJ1-5,14,TRBV28,.,.,TGTGCCAGCAGTTTATCGGGGGAGGTTCAGCCCCAGCATTTT,CASSLSGEVQPQHF
TRBJ1-5,14,TRBV2,.,.,TGTGCCAGCAGCCCCAACCTGGTCACACAGCCCCAGCATTTT,CASSPNLVTQPQHF
TRBJ2-3,15,TRBV4-2,few,.,TGTGCCAGCAGCCAGCGTCAGGGGCCCACAGATACGCAGTATTTT,CASSQRQGPTDTQYF
TRBJ2-3,15,TRBV7-9,few,TRBD2,TGTGCCAGCAGCTGGGCTAGCCGGGAGGGTGATACGCAGTATTTT,CASSWASREGDTQYF
TRBJ1-5,15,TRBV18,.,.,TGTGCCAGCTCACCACAGGGGAAGTCTAATCAGCCCCAGCATTTT,CASSPQGKSNQPQHF
TRBJ2-7,15,TRBV7-2,few,.,TGTGCCAGCAGTTTTGACAGATCGTCCGTCTACGAGCAGTACTTC,CASSFDRSSVYEQYF
TRBJ1-2,14,TRBV4-3,few,.,TGCGCCAGCAGCCAAGACAGGGGAAACTATGGCTACACCTTC,CASSQDRGNYGYTF
TRBJ2-5,15,TRBV4-2,.,TRBD2,TGTGCCAGCAGCCAAGAGACTAGCTCACAAGAGACCCAGTACTTC,CASSQETSSQETQYF
TRBJ1-1,15,TRBV2,.,.,TGTGCCAGCAGTCGGGGGGGATCATGGAACACTGAAGCTTTCTTT,CASSRGGSWNTEAFF
TRBJ2-7,14,TRBV4-3,.,TRBD1,TGCGCCAGCAGCCACCGACAGGGGGCCTACGAGCAGTACTTC,CASSHRQGAYEQYF
TRBJ2-7,15,TRBV7-9,.,.,TGTGCCAGCAGCTTAGGAAGTTCTCTAACCTACGAGCAGTACTTC,CASSLGSSLTYEQYF
TRBJ1-1,13,TRBV5-4,.,.,TGTGCCAGCAGCGACCGACAGAACACTGAAGCTTTCTTT,CASSDRQNTEAFF
TRBJ2-1,14,TRBV2,few,TRBD2,TGTGCCAGCAGCATGGGAGGGCGAGGCAATGAGCAGTTCTTC,CASSMGGRGNEQFF
TRBJ2-2,16,TRBV6-1,.,TRBD1,TGTGCCAGCAGTGCGCAACCGGGACAGGGGGCCGGGGAGCTGTTTTTT,CASSAQPGQGAGELFF
TRBJ2-5,14,TRBV18,.,TRBD1,TGTGCCAGCTCAGGACAGGGTCCTCTAGAGACCCAGTACTTC,CASSGQGPLETQYF
TRBJ2-3,16,TRBV6-1,.,TRBD2,TGTGCCAGCAGTGAAATGGGTAGCGGGACCAGAGATACGCAGTATTTT,CASSEMGSGTRDTQYF
TRBJ1-5,15,TRBV5-6,few,.,TGTGCCAGCAGCTTATGGGGAGGTCCCGGACAGCCCCAGCATTTT,CASSLWGGPGQPQHF
TRBJ2-7,15,TRBV5-6,.,.,TGTGCCAGCAGCTTGGGACTCCGCGAGACCTACGAGCAGTACTTC,CASSLGLRETYEQYF
TRBJ1-1,14,TRBV7-3,.,.,TGTGCCAGCAGCCTTAGACAGTTGAACACTGAAGCTTTCTTT,CASSLRQLNTEAFF
TRBJ2-4,14,TRBV9,.,.,TGTGCCAGCAGGCGGCGACTAGCCAAAAACATTCAGTACTTC,CASRRRLAKNIQYF
TRBJ1-2,15,TRBV6-5,few,.,TGTGCCAGCAGTTCGTACAGTACTGAGAACTATGGCTACACCTTC,CASSSYSTENYGYTF
TRBJ2-3,17,TRBV5-1,few,TRBD2,TGCGCCAGCAGCTTGGCCCCACCGGGACTAGGGATAGATACGCAGTATTTT,CASSLAPPGLGIDTQYF